The clone carrying this T cell receptor (beta chain) was seen just once. No antigen is known for it. Profiled with immunoSEQ multiplex PCR; TCRdb holds only in-frame clones, not every one. This sample has approximately 35,000 clones, with roughly nine tenths found just once. The sample originates from a study of regulatory dendritic cells for organ transplantation. Study-wide findings and caveats: Among resting subsets, memory CD8+ cells contained the most alloreactive clonotypes. The authors noted considerable between-person heterogeneity in alloreactive memory CD8+ cells. Naive T cells showed high diversity, memory cells less, memory CD8+ least.

CDR3 length equals 14 residues. In germline, CDR1 is MNHEY, CDR2 SVGAGI. Trimming removed 2 bases at V and 1 base at J, with 8 bases between. Naive CD45RA+ and memory CD45RO+ CD4+ or CD8+ T cells were FACS-sorted. The chain is built from TRBV6-5 and TRBJ2-5, with a tentative D call TRBD2 (5 bases). Sequenced material: naive CD4+ T cells from blood. The subset denotes: CD45RA+ naive T cells. This sequence originates from a human donor in good health. CDR3 loop: CASSYDRGQETQYF. CDR3 bases: TGTGCCAGCAGTTACGACCGGGGCCAAGAGACCCAGTACTTC.